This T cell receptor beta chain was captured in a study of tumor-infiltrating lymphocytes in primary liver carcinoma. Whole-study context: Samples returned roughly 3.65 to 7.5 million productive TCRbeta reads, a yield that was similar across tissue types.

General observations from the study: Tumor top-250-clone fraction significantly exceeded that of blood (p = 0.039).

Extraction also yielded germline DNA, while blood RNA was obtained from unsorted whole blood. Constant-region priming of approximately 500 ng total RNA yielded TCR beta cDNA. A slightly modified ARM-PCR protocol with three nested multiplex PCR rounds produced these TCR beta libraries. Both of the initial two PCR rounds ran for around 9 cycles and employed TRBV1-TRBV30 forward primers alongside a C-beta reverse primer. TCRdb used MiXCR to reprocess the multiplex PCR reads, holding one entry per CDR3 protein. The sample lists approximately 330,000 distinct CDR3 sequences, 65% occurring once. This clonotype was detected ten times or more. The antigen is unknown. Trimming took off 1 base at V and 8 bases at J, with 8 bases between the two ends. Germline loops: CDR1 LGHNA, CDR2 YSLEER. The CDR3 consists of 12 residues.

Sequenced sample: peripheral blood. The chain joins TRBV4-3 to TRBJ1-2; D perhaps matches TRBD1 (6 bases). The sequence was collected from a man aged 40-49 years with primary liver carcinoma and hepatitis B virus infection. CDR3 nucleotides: TGCGCCAGCAGCCAAGCAGGGGTCGGCTACACCTTC. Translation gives CASSQAGVGYTF.